The 21 T cell receptor beta chains given below trace back to one sample, sequenced in a study of T cell changes during pregnancy in multiple sclerosis. Libraries were prepared by immunoSEQ multiplex PCR; TCRdb keeps only in-frame clonotypes and omits some of them. The sample comprises some 120,000 clones, 80% to 95% of which are singletons, and less than 2% rests with the top ten. The sample consisted of peripheral blood, taken in the third trimester of pregnancy. These receptors were obtained from a female donor with multiple sclerosis, enrolled in a pregnancy study.

This sequence joins TRBV7-2 and TRBJ2-1; unclear D gene. CDR1 SGHTA and CDR2 FQGNSA come from the germline V gene. V shed 1 base and J shed 3 bases, with 7 bases lying between them. CDR3 size: 14 residues. CDR3 coding DNA: TGTGCCAGCAGCTTAGGTTACAGCTACAATGAGCAGTTCTTC. Protein product: CASSLGYSYNEQFF.

The chain uses TRBV30 and TRBJ1-1; perhaps TRBD1 as D (5 bases). There are 13 residues in the CDR3. CDR1 GTSNPN and CDR2 SVGIG come from the germline V gene (reference sequence). V lost 0 bases and J lost 11, with 16 bases in between. The CDR3, as DNA: TGTGCCTGGAGTGTACAGTTGGTCCCAGGGGCTTTCTTT. Its protein is CAWSVQLVPGAFF.

This chain connects TRBV11-3 to TRBJ1-1, with D maybe TRBD1 (6 bases). This CDR3 is 13 amino acids long. The V gene's germline CDR1 is SGHNT and CDR2 YENEEA. The ends were cut back, 3 bases at V and 3 bases at J, with 8 bases in the middle. The CDR3: CASSFSGDTEAFF. CDR3 DNA sequence: TGTGCCAGCAGCTTCTCAGGGGACACTGAAGCTTTCTTT. The full variable domain, rest sourced from reference TRBV11-3 and TRBJ1-1, is EAGVVQSPRYKIIEKKQPVAFWCNPISGHNTLYWYLQNLGQGPELLIRYENEEAVDDSQLPKDRFSAERLKGVDSTLKIQPAELGDSAVYLCASSFSGDTEAFFGQGTRLTVV.

The V and J genes are TRBV6-1 and TRBJ2-1; no clear D. Germline assignment: CDR1 MNHNS and CDR2 SASEGT. The CDR3 contains 15 residues. Deletions cut 3 bases from V and 4 bases from J, with 13 bases between. Here the CDR3 reads CASSEGTLRYNEQFF. The DNA for the CDR3 is TGTGCCAGCAGTGAGGGCACGCTAAGATACAATGAGCAGTTCTTC.

The rearrangement links TRBV28 to TRBJ1-4, with D uncertain. V was cut by 5 bases and J by 5 bases, with 6 bases left in between. The CDR3 has 12 amino acids. CDR1 and CDR2 from the germline V gene are MDHEN and SYDVKM. CDR3 loop: CASSPSNEKLFF. The CDR3 DNA reads as TGTGCCAGCAGTCCTTCCAATGAAAAACTGTTTTTT.

This clone appeared a few times. The CDR3 nucleotides read TGTGCCAGCAGGTCCTTACAGGGTATGATGAACACTGAAGCTTTCTTT. Its translation: CASRSLQGMMNTEAFF. V usage is TRBV28 and J usage is TRBJ1-1, with D possibly matching TRBD1 (6 bases). Germline V gives CDR1 MDHEN, CDR2 SYDVKM. V was clipped by 6 bases and J by 0 bases, with 17 bases between them. The CDR3 loop spans 16 amino acids.

CDR3 nucleotides: TGTGCCAGTAGTCCCAGCAGGGGGAACACTGAAGCTTTCTTT. Amino acids: CASSPSRGNTEAFF. The chain has TRBV19 and TRBJ1-1; perhaps TRBD1 as D (6 bases). The CDR3 has 14 amino acids. V shed 5 bases and J shed 1 base, with 11 bases lying between them. Germline-derived CDR1 and CDR2 are LNHDA and SQIVND (reference sequence).

This chain links TRBV5-8 with TRBJ1-4; 8 positions agree with TRBD1. The CDR3 runs to 14 residues. J lost 3 bases, V lost 5 bases, and 3 bases had no gene match. Per the germline V gene, CDR1 is SGHTS and CDR2 is YDEGEE. The CDR3: CASRRRGPNEKLFF. As DNA, the CDR3 is TGTGCCAGCAGACGCAGGGGGCCTAATGAAAAACTGTTTTTT.

The V and J genes are TRBV23-1 and TRBJ1-5; 8 positions match TRBD1. TRBV23-1 is recorded as an ORF, its role being uncertain. After removal of 8 bases from V and 4 bases from J, the junction contained 7 bases not matched to a gene. This CDR3 comprises 14 residues. This chain's CDR3 is CASGRNRGNQPQHF. DNA for the CDR3: TGCGCCAGCGGGCGGAACAGGGGGAATCAGCCCCAGCATTTT.

The CDR3 here is CASSPDTSSGNTIYF. Here the CDR3 DNA reads TGCGCCAGCAGTCCCGACACAAGCTCTGGAAACACCATATATTTT. V and J are TRBV5-1 and TRBJ1-3; no clear D gene. Germline V gene lookup returns CDR1 SGHRS and CDR2 YFSETQ. The V and J ends lost 5 bases and 0 bases respectively, with 12 bases between them. The CDR3 contains 15 residues.

This chain links TRBV2 with TRBJ2-7; tentatively, D is TRBD1 (5 bases). Germline CDR1 and CDR2: SNHLY and FYNNEI. V gave up 6 bases and J gave up 2 bases, with 11 bases separating them. CDR3 length: 13 amino acids. In DNA, the CDR3 is TGTGCCAGCAGCAGACAGTTAGCCTACGAGCAGTACTTC. Amino acids: CASSRQLAYEQYF.

This chain connects TRBV27 to TRBJ2-7; TRBD1 is a possible D gene (5 bases). V shed 5 bases and J shed 4 bases, with 6 bases lying between them. The germline V gene encodes CDR1 MNHEY and CDR2 SMNVEV (reference sequence). CDR3 length: 11 amino acids. CDR3: CASSAGYEQYF. The CDR3 DNA sequence: TGTGCCAGCAGTGCAGGGTACGAGCAGTACTTC.

V and J are TRBV28 and TRBJ2-5; 9 bases fit TRBD1. V shed 6 bases and J 5 bases; nucleotides not matched to a gene: 10. The germline gives CDR1 MDHEN, CDR2 SYDVKM. The CDR3 extends over 15 amino acids. DNA for the CDR3: TGTGCCAGCAGGGGACTTCACAGGGGGCGGGAGACCCAGTACTTC. Translating gives CASRGLHRGRETQYF.

The V and J genes are TRBV5-1 and TRBJ1-1, with D tentatively TRBD1 (5 bases). V was cut by 0 bases and J by 2 bases, with 17 bases left in between. CDR1 SGHRS and CDR2 YFSETQ come from the germline V gene. CDR3 size: 17 residues. CDR3 sequence reads: CASSLGQGQGFNTEAFF. Here the CDR3 DNA reads TGCGCCAGCAGCTTGGGGCAGGGTCAGGGTTTTAACACTGAAGCTTTCTTT.

The chain joins TRBV6-1 to TRBJ1-5, with TRBD1 as a possible D gene (5 bases). V was pared by 11 bases and J by 1 base, with 12 bases between. The length of the CDR3 is 13 residues. Looked up from germline, CDR1 is MNHNS and CDR2 is SASEGT. The CDR3 region is CASYWGSNQPQHF. The CDR3 coding sequence is TGTGCCTCTTACTGGGGCAGCAATCAGCCCCAGCATTTT.

The V and J genes are TRBV5-6 and TRBJ2-3; TRBD1 agrees at 10 bases. Germline assignment: CDR1 SGHDT and CDR2 YYEEEE. With 5 bases clipped from V and 1 base from J, the junction kept 4 bases outside the gene matches. The CDR3 has 15 amino acids. In DNA, the CDR3 is TGTGCCAGCAGGTCCGGGACAGGGGGCACAGATACGCAGTATTTT. This encodes CASRSGTGGTDTQYF.

V gene TRBV19 combines with J gene TRBJ2-1, with TRBD2 matching 12 bases. Per germline, CDR1 LNHDA and CDR2 SQIVND (reference sequence). V lost 5 bases to trimming and J lost 2 bases; unmatched junction nucleotides: 4. There are 16 residues in the CDR3. The CDR3 is CASSWTSGTTYNEQFF. In nucleotides, the CDR3 is TGTGCCAGTAGTTGGACTAGCGGGACCACCTACAATGAGCAGTTCTTC.

This clone was counted a single time. The chain carries TRBV10-2 and TRBJ1-4; 7 nucleotides align to TRBD1. The CDR3 length is 15 residues. The germline V gene has CDR1 WSHSY and CDR2 SAAADI. V lost 5 bases to trimming and J lost 6 bases; unmatched junction nucleotides: 9. DNA of the CDR3: TGCGCCAGCAGTTATGAAACAGGGGCTGATGAAAAACTGTTTTTT. Translated: CASSYETGADEKLFF.

The chain employs TRBV10-2 and TRBJ2-3, with D unclear. The germline V and J ends were trimmed by 2 bases and 3 bases, with 3 bases remaining between them. The germline V gene encodes CDR1 WSHSY and CDR2 SAAADI. The CDR3 has 12 residues. CDR3 sequence reads: CASSEVTDTQYF. CDR3 DNA: TGCGCCAGCAGTGAGGTAACAGATACGCAGTATTTT.

The rearrangement joins TRBV5-1 to TRBJ2-1, with 7 bases that match TRBD2. The CDR3 totals 13 residues. In germline, CDR1 is SGHRS, CDR2 YFSETQ. Losses at the gene ends were 0 bases for V and 9 bases for J; bases not matched to a gene: 3. This CDR3 is CASSLDPSGEQFF. In nucleotides, the CDR3 is TGCGCCAGCAGCTTGGATCCTAGCGGTGAGCAGTTCTTC.

This chain joins TRBV30 and TRBJ2-6; D not resolved. The germline gives CDR1 GTSNPN, CDR2 SVGIG (reference sequence). V was cut by 4 bases and J by 3 bases, with 7 bases left in between. The CDR3 covers 13 residues. CDR3 sequence reads: CAWTFLGANVLTF. CDR3 sequence (DNA): TGTGCCTGGACTTTCCTTGGGGCCAACGTCCTGACTTTC.